These 10 T cell receptor beta chains originate from one sample sequenced in a study of T cell responses to AZD1222 COVID-19 vaccine. Profiled with immunoSEQ multiplex PCR; TCRdb holds only in-frame clones, not every one. The sample consists of roughly 150,000 clones, roughly 85% of them appearing once. Sequencing was performed on peripheral blood, taken on day 0 of AZD1222 vaccination. The receptors shown here come from an adult in good health.

The chain joins TRBV19 to TRBJ1-2; possible D gene TRBD1, 5 bases. Trimming cost V 6 bases and J 5 bases, with 13 bases left between them. CDR1 and CDR2 (germline): LNHDA, SQIVND (reference sequence). The CDR3 is 13 residues long. The CDR3 loop is CASSDRDGYGYTF. CDR3 nucleotide sequence: TGTGCCAGTAGCGACCGGGACGGGTATGGCTACACCTTC.

About this clone itself: One end of the junction varies from germline; a read error may be responsible. The rearrangement uses TRBV2 and TRBJ1-2; TRBD1 agrees at 9 bases. The CDR3 is 12 residues long. CDR1 is SNHLY, CDR2 FYNNEI, per germline. CDR3 amino acids: CASSDRDRVPSF. DNA of the CDR3: TGTGCCAGCAGTGATCGGGACAGGGTTCCCTCCTTC.

This clone was detected a few times. The chain carries TRBV3-1 (or the pseudogene TRBV3-2) and TRBJ1-2; D may be TRBD1 (6 bases). With 4 bases removed from V and 5 bases from J, the gap between germline ends came to 17 bases. CDR1 and CDR2 (germline): LGHDT, YNNKEL (reference sequence). The CDR3 is 15 residues long. The CDR3 sequence: CASSRYSQGGYGYTF. In nucleotides, the CDR3 is TGTGCCAGCAGCCGATATTCCCAAGGGGGTTATGGCTACACCTTC.

V is TRBV29-1 and J is TRBJ1-2, with 7 bases aligning to TRBD1. Looked up from germline, CDR1 is SQVTM and CDR2 is ANQGSEA. The length of the CDR3 is 14 residues. The CDR3 sequence: CRGPTGPGNYGYTF. Written as DNA, the CDR3 is TGCAGGGGGCCGACAGGGCCAGGAAACTATGGCTACACCTTC. Using reference TRBV29-1 and TRBJ1-2 for the parts outside the CDR3, the full variable domain is SAVISQKPSRDICQRGTSLTIQCQVDSQVTMMFWYRQQPGQSLTLIATANQGSEATYESGFVIDKFPISRPNLTFSTLTVSNMSPEDSSIYLCRGPTGPGNYGYTFGSGTRLTVV.

The V gene is TRBV19, the J gene TRBJ2-3; D tentatively fits TRBD1 or TRBD2 (6 bases each). Germline values: CDR1 LNHDA, CDR2 SQIVND (reference sequence). V lost 1 base to trimming and J lost 2 bases, with 10 bases between them. This CDR3 region has 15 residues. The CDR3 sequence: CASSIGGGLTDTQYF. CDR3 nucleotides: TGTGCCAGTAGTATAGGTGGGGGGCTCACAGATACGCAGTATTTT.

The chain couples TRBV11-2 to TRBJ2-7; no reliable D call. From germline, CDR1 is SGHAT and CDR2 FQNNGV. Deletions cut 3 bases from V and 0 bases from J, with 12 bases between. There are 15 residues in the CDR3. CDR3 sequence (DNA): TGTGCCAGCAGCTTCAACCCCCAATCCTCCTACGAGCAGTACTTC. Residues: CASSFNPQSSYEQYF.

This chain connects TRBV7-8 to TRBJ1-3; D is uncertain. V lost 1 base, J lost 0 bases, and 7 bases lay in between. In germline, CDR1 is SGHVS, CDR2 FQNEAQ. CDR3 length: 15 residues. The CDR3 loop is CASSLGLSSGNTIYF. As DNA, the CDR3 is TGTGCCAGCAGCTTAGGATTAAGCTCTGGAAACACCATATATTTT.

The chain couples TRBV12-3 or TRBV12-4 to TRBJ1-4; D unresolved. Trimming removed 6 bases at V and 4 bases at J, with 9 bases between. This CDR3 is built from 13 residues. CDR3 amino acids: CASRGPNNEKLFF. The CDR3, as DNA: TGTGCCAGCAGAGGACCTAATAATGAAAAACTGTTTTTT.

As to this clone: The same CDR3 is also encoded by other DNA sequences in this sample. V usage is TRBV6-5 and J usage is TRBJ1-6; 9 bases agree with TRBD1. The germline CDR1 and CDR2 sequences are MNHEY and SVGAGI. The V gene end was trimmed by 8 bases and the J gene end by 5 bases; junction bases not matched to a gene: 4. The CDR3 length is 14 residues. CDR3 sequence: CASGRQGDNSPLHF. DNA for the CDR3: TGTGCCAGCGGACGACAGGGGGATAATTCACCCCTCCACTTT.

This chain uses TRBV30 with TRBJ1-3; TRBD1 aligns across 7 bases. Trimming cost V 1 base and J 5 bases; bases outside gene matches: 8. The CDR3 is 15 residues long. Germline loops: CDR1 GTSNPN, CDR2 SVGIG (reference sequence). The CDR3 DNA follows: TGTGCCTGGAGTGGTCGACAGGGAAGTAGAAACACCATATATTTT. It yields the protein CAWSGRQGSRNTIYF.